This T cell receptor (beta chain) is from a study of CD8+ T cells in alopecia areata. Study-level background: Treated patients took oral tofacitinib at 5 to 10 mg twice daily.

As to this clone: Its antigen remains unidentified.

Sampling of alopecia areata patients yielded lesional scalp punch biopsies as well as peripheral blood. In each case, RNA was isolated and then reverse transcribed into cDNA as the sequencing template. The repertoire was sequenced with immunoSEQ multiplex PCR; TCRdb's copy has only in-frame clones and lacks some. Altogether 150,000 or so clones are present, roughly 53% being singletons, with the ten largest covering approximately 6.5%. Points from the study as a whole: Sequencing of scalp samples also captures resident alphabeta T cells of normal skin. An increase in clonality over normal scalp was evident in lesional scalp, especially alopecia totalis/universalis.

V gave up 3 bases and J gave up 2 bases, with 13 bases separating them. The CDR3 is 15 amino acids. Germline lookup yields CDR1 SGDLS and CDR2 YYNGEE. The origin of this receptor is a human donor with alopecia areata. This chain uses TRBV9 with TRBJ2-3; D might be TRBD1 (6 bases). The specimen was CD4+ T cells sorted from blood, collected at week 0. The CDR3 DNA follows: TGTGCCAGCAGCGGTGGGGGCCTGCTCACAGATACGCAGTATTTT. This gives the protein CASSGGGLLTDTQYF.